This T cell receptor beta chain stems from a study of shared clonotypes between healthy human individuals. Points from the study as a whole: Compared with memory subsets, naive subsets generally had larger estimated richness.

Donors were healthy HIV-negative adults without recently reported acute infections or vaccinations. The method was immunoSEQ multiplex PCR; TCRdb's version includes in-frame clones alone and lacks a portion of them. The sample has about 2 million clones, over 85% seen once; the top ten hold approximately 0.13%. This clone was seen just once. Its matching antigen is unknown. Different DNA sequences within this sample yield the same CDR3. This TCR derives from a man aged 18-30 years in good health. The material sequenced was naive CD4+ T cells sorted from blood. Subset defined: CD45RA+ positively selected.

As DNA, the CDR3 is TGCGCCAGCAGCCTCGAGATGAGCTCTGGAAACACCATATATTTT. Translating gives CASSLEMSSGNTIYF. The chain combines TRBV5-1 with TRBJ1-3, with D uncertain. Trimming cost V 4 bases and J 0 bases, with 11 bases left between them. Germline CDR1 reads SGHRS; CDR2 reads YFSETQ. CDR3 length: 15 amino acids.